The 10 T cell receptor beta chains in this list originate from one sample, sequenced in a study of shared clonotypes between healthy human individuals. The data were produced by immunoSEQ multiplex PCR, yet TCRdb's version contains in-frame clones alone and is incomplete. The sample records some 2,500,000 clones, over 85% being singletons. Sample: naive CD4+ T cells from PBMCs. Noted subset: CD45RA+ positively selected. These receptors all come from a man younger than 35 in good health. Some clones in this sample may be carry-over from other donors' samples.

This chain links TRBV29-1 with TRBJ2-7; D assignment may be TRBD1 or TRBD2 (6 bases each). There are 18 residues in the CDR3. Germline V gives CDR1 SQVTM, CDR2 ANQGSEA. Trimming took 6 bases from V and 4 from J, leaving 31 bases between them. The CDR3 DNA is TGCAGCGTCGGACCAAGGTTTTCGGAGGGGGTACGACAATACGAGCAGTACTTC. This encodes CSVGPRFSEGVRQYEQYF.

The chain uses TRBV15 and TRBJ2-1; no reliable D call. V was clipped by 7 bases and J by 4 bases, with 5 bases between them. The CDR3 runs 11 residues. Germline CDR1 is LNHNV and CDR2 is YYDKDF (reference sequence). The CDR3 sequence: CATTSYNEQFF. The CDR3 region has the DNA TGTGCCACCACGTCATACAATGAGCAGTTCTTC.

In its sample, this clone was seen a few times. The chain combines TRBV28 with TRBJ2-6; D unclear. CDR1 is MDHEN and CDR2 is SYDVKM in the germline V gene. Trimming took 2 bases from V and 8 from J, leaving 4 bases between them. The CDR3 sequence is 12 residues long. The CDR3: CASSLPSNVLTF. CDR3 DNA sequence: TGTGCCAGCAGTTTACCCTCCAACGTCCTGACTTTC.

This chain uses TRBV7-8 with TRBJ1-2; D may be TRBD1 (6 bases). Trimming took 2 bases from V and 3 from J, leaving 10 bases between them. The CDR3 covers 14 residues. Germline assignment: CDR1 SGHVS and CDR2 FQNEAQ. The CDR3 protein is CASSLRAGDYGYTF. In nucleotides, the CDR3 is TGTGCCAGCAGCTTACGGGCAGGGGACTATGGCTACACCTTC.

This chain joins TRBV27 and TRBJ2-7; D call uncertain. Per the germline V gene, CDR1 is MNHEY and CDR2 is SMNVEV (reference sequence). The CDR3 covers 11 residues. V was shortened by 5 bases and J by 1 base, with 3 bases between the two germline ends. This CDR3 is CASSVSYEQYF. In nucleotides, the CDR3 is TGTGCCAGCAGTGTTTCCTACGAGCAGTACTTC.

This chain links TRBV5-1 with TRBJ1-2; 9 bases match TRBD1. V was pared by 4 bases and J by 8 bases, with 3 bases of the junction left unmatched. The CDR3 runs to 12 residues. Looked up from germline, CDR1 is SGHRS and CDR2 is YFSETQ. CDR3 nucleotides: TGCGCCAGCAGCACGGACAGGGGCGGCTACACCTTC. This translates into CASSTDRGGYTF.

This clone was detected only once. This chain joins TRBV2 and TRBJ1-2; D unresolved. The CDR3 totals 13 residues. V gave up 6 bases and J gave up 8 bases, with 16 bases separating them. Germline-derived CDR1 and CDR2 are SNHLY and FYNNEI. The CDR3 protein is CASRREAPGGYTF. The CDR3 DNA follows: TGTGCCAGCAGGCGCGAGGCCCCGGGGGGCTACACCTTC.

The V call is TRBV6-6, the J call TRBJ2-1; possibly TRBD1 for D (7 bases). Trimming cost V 2 bases and J 7 bases, with 15 bases left between them. CDR1 is MNHNY and CDR2 is SVGAGI in the germline V gene (reference sequence). This CDR3 region has 15 residues. Written as DNA, the CDR3 is TGTGCCAGCAGTTACAAGGAGGGGGCGGGTAATGAGCAGTTCTTC. This codes for CASSYKEGAGNEQFF.

This clone was detected only a few times. The CDR3 DNA follows: TGCAGTGCCCCCACCCCAGGTGAAGCTTTCTTT. This translates into CSAPTPGEAFF. The chain joins TRBV20-1 to TRBJ1-1; no reliable D call. CDR1 is DFQATT and CDR2 is SNEGSKA in the germline V gene (reference sequence). Trimming shortened V by 6 bases and J by 7 bases, and 12 bases separated the two germline ends. The CDR3 has 11 residues.

The gene calls are TRBV27 and TRBJ2-1, with a weak D call TRBD2 (5 bases). The V gene lost 8 bases and the J gene lost 5 bases, with 13 bases spanning the gap. The CDR3 covers 13 residues. From germline, CDR1 is MNHEY and CDR2 SMNVEV (reference sequence). In nucleotides, the CDR3 is TGTGCCAGCCGAATCCTAGCTGACAATGAGCAGTTCTTC. Translated, it gives CASRILADNEQFF.